This entry describes one T cell receptor beta chain. The sample holds many counts of this clonotype. There is no known antigen for this receptor. No qualities accompany the bases; no much larger clone lies one base away. The listed sequencing device is Illumina HiSeq 1500. TCRdb reprocessed the public reads (quality trimming at Q25 with fastp, clone calling with MiXCR) and kept in-frame beta chains. Identical CDR3 protein sequences are pooled into one entry, listed with their most common genes and DNA. The sample records 400,000 to 550,000 distinct CDR3 sequences, approximately 10% of which are singletons. The ten most abundant clones make up 10% of the sample. The data were taken from a study of T cell repertoires in cytomegalovirus infection (dated by TCRdb to 2018 to 2020). Study-wide context: Donor HLA type was relevant to the analysis, because carriage of CMV infection together with the matching HLA type was indicated by public TCR beta signatures.

The CDR3, from cysteine to phenylalanine, totals 16 residues. Solely the CDR3 DNA is kept, with 48 bases framed from the first base. V has 1 base trimmed and J has 6 bases trimmed; junction bases matching no gene number 5. Study-level results and caveats: Cumulative frequency of public TCR beta family members discriminated carriers of CMV infection plus the relevant HLA type in this cohort and an independent 352-donor cohort. The ex vivo response was dominated by HLA-C-restricted CMV-specific TCR beta clonotypes, and the single most frequent clonotype in two of eight donors was supplied by these HLA-C-restricted clonotypes.

In this chain, TRBV12-3 or TRBV12-4 is recombined with TRBJ2-2; TRBD2 lines up with 10 middle nucleotides. The sample was PBMCs. The receptor comes from a human donor in good health (CMV status not recorded). Some clones in this sample may be carry-over from other donors' samples. The DNA reads TGTGCCAGCAGTTTAGGAACTAGCGGGGTACCCGGGGAGCTGTTTTTT. The encoded protein is CASSLGTSGVPGELFF.